These 12 T cell receptor beta chains were all obtained from the same sample, sequenced in a study of T cells expressing NK-cell markers. TCRdb re-called the 5' RACE reads and shows each CDR3 protein once, DNA omitted. Its table records some 150,000 distinct CDR3 sequences. The sample taken for sequencing was blood T cells: a sorted CD56 or NKG2C T cell subset, CD4+ or CD8+ T cells, or bulk PBMC T cells (not recorded which). The receptors come from a man aged 18-30 years in good health.

J is TRBJ2-2 and V is TRBV7-3; TCRdb's D call, TRBD1, is unchecked because there is no DNA. The CDR3 totals 13 residues. Germline V gene lookup returns CDR1 SGHTA and CDR2 FQGTGA. CDR3 sequence reads: CASSPRDRGELFF.

The chain combines TRBV6-1 with TRBJ2-3; there is no DNA to check the TCRdb D call of TRBD1. The CDR3 covers 15 residues. From germline, CDR1 is MNHNS and CDR2 SASEGT. CDR3 region: CASSEQGVSTDTQYF.

This rearrangement joins TRBV12-3 or TRBV12-4 to TRBJ2-1; TCRdb returns TRBD1, unconfirmable since there is no DNA. The CDR3 is made up of 16 amino acids. CDR3 protein: CASSLVPGRLYNEQFF.

The chain recombines TRBV14 with TRBJ2-5; TCRdb's assignment of TRBD1 cannot be checked, as there is no DNA. Looked up from germline, CDR1 is SGHDN and CDR2 is FVKESK. The CDR3 is 17 amino acids. The CDR3 loop reads CASSQGAGSPTSETQYF.

The chain carries TRBV21-1 and TRBJ2-3; there is no DNA to check the TCRdb D call of TRBD2. TRBV21-1 is a recognized pseudogene. This CDR3 comprises 18 residues. The CDR3 here is CASSKVALAHTYTDTQYF.

This sequence joins TRBV6-1 and TRBJ2-2; TCRdb gives TRBD1 as the D gene, but with no DNA this cannot be confirmed. The length of the CDR3 is 14 residues. CDR1 is MNHNS and CDR2 is SASEGT in the germline V gene. CDR3 residues: CASRPGQYTGELFF.

The V and J genes are TRBV20-1 and TRBJ1-3. Germline CDR1 DFQATT, CDR2 SNEGSKA (reference sequence). The CDR3 extends over 14 amino acids. The CDR3 loop reads CSATGSDSGNTIYF.

The rearrangement uses TRBV2 and TRBJ2-1; TCRdb outputs TRBD1, but without DNA this stays unchecked. This CDR3 is built from 13 residues. Germline CDR1 reads SNHLY; CDR2 reads FYNNEI. The CDR3 sequence is CATGQGVNNEQFF.

The chain has TRBV10-3 and TRBJ2-3; absent DNA, TCRdb's TRBD1 call cannot be checked. The germline CDR1 and CDR2 sequences are ENHRY and SYGVKD. CDR3 length equals 18 residues. The CDR3 loop reads CAISEPGQARPSTDTQYF.

The CDR3: CASSSIPLGTSGYEQFF. J is TRBJ2-1 and V is TRBV7-9; no DNA is available, so the TRBD2 call from TCRdb remains unchecked. Looked up from germline, CDR1 is SEHNR and CDR2 is FQNEAQ (reference sequence). This CDR3 region has 17 residues.

The chain employs TRBV12-3 or TRBV12-4 and TRBJ1-6; as DNA is missing, the TRBD1 call by TCRdb cannot be tested. The length of the CDR3 is 16 residues. CDR3 in amino acids: CASNLQGSSYNSPLHF.

This chain uses TRBV20-1 with TRBJ2-1. The CDR3 length is 13 residues. Per germline, CDR1 DFQATT and CDR2 SNEGSKA (reference sequence). This CDR3 is CSARVLGMNEQFF.